This TCR beta chain derives from a study of CD4 T cells in relation to SARS-CoV-2 and coronaviruses. Study-wide findings and caveats: Culture-expanded clones reflect memory recall rather than primary priming during culture.

Comment on this clone: Its antigen remains unidentified.

Libraries were prepared by immunoSEQ multiplex PCR; TCRdb keeps only in-frame clonotypes and omits some of them. In the table there are 35,000 to 40,000 clones, more than 70% of which are singletons. Germline V lookup: CDR1 ENHRY, CDR2 SYGVKD. Trimming shortened V by 11 bases and J by 5 bases, and 10 bases separated the two germline ends. The CDR3 sequence is 10 residues long. The V call is TRBV10-3, the J call TRBJ2-7, with D possibly matching TRBD2 (5 bases). The material sequenced was naive CD4+ T cells from PBMCs, cultured in vitro. Documented subset: naive CD4+ T cells isolated by negative enrichment. The receptor was derived from an adult with COVID-19. The CDR3 is CAAGGNEQYF. CDR3 DNA sequence: TGTGCCGCCGGAGGAAACGAGCAGTACTTC.